This TCR beta chain stems from a study of CD8 T cells in Susac syndrome. Random hexamers served to reverse transcribe roughly 0.45 to 1 ug RNA. TCRdb fed the immunoSEQ multiplex PCR reads into MiXCR, producing one record per CDR3 protein. The table has 100,000 to 150,000 distinct CDR3 sequences, 85% to 95% seen once. Isolation of CD8+ and CD4+ T cells was performed negatively, whereas enrichment of TEMRA cells was done by FACS. The germline CDR1 and CDR2 sequences are SGHTA and FQGNSA. The CDR3 has 15 amino acids. The V end lost 5 bases, the J end lost 0 bases, and 11 bases lay between the germline ends.

Input material: CD4+ T cells from PBMCs. The rearrangement uses TRBV7-2 and TRBJ1-3; no definite D call. This sequence was found in a human donor with multiple sclerosis. The CDR3 reads CASSRADSSGNTIYF. The CDR3 DNA is TGTGCCAGCAGCAGGGCCGACTCCTCTGGAAACACCATATATTTT.